The T cell receptor beta chain under discussion was sequenced for a study of CXCR3-negative and CXCR3-positive naive CD8 T cells. 5' RACE that incorporated UMI labels was used to prepare the TRB cDNA libraries. TCRdb re-analyzed the 5' RACE reads; it lists each CDR3 protein once, without DNA. The ten top clones account for roughly a tenth, within a sample of about 40,000 distinct CDR3 sequences. On this clonotype: Its specificity is not known.

Regarding the study as a whole: PBMCs showed partially decreased CXCR3 expression after cryopreservation, and most assays used fresh PBMCs. Memory cells showed distinct TRBV-TRBJ patterns, while the two naive subsets matched. Surface CD5 matched across naive subsets, and TRB CDR3 properties served to infer TCR strength. Sequencing showed both naive subsets with comparably high diversity, and memory CD8+ cells much lower.

The CDR3 is 14 amino acids. Per the germline V gene, CDR1 is DFQATT and CDR2 is SNEGSKA (reference sequence). What was sequenced was memory CD8+ T cells from blood. This rearrangement joins TRBV20-1 to TRBJ1-5. This clonotype was sampled from a human donor in good health. Some clones in this sample may be carry-over from other donors' samples. CDR3 loop: CSARSWEENQPQHF.